These T cell receptor beta chains were read from a single sample in a study of blood T cell repertoires in COVID-19. TCRdb's copy holds only in-frame clones and misses some; the assay was immunoSEQ multiplex PCR. The data contain about 280,000 clones, about nine tenths of them singletons. What was sequenced was peripheral blood. Every receptor here comes from a man aged 35 to 55 with active or convalescent COVID-19. CDR3s include the opening cysteine and the closing phenylalanine or tryptophan. A D gene is named only where the DNA matches it firmly. For some rows the clone size is stated as once, few or many, or as a class when expanded; others skip it.

d_gene	j_gene	v_gene	len	abundance	CDR3aa	CDR3nt
TRBD1	TRBJ1-4	TRBV4-1	16	.	CASSQDVRGYNEKLFF	TGCGCCAGCAGCCAAGACGTCAGGGGGTATAATGAAAAACTGTTTTTT
TRBD2	TRBJ2-1	TRBV11-2	15	.	CASSLLAGGYNEQFF	TGTGCCAGCAGCCTTCTAGCGGGAGGCTACAATGAGCAGTTCTTC
TRBD2	TRBJ2-5	TRBV4-2	14	.	CASSLGGTQETQYF	TGTGCCAGCAGCCTGGGGGGGACCCAAGAGACCCAGTACTTC
TRBD2	TRBJ2-7	TRBV29-1	15	.	CSAIRGSGSQNEQYF	TGCAGCGCCATAAGGGGAAGCGGGAGCCAGAACGAGCAGTACTTC
TRBD2	TRBJ2-5	TRBV3-1/TRBV3-2	15	once	CASSQLAGNQETQYF	TGTGCCAGCAGCCAGCTAGCGGGAAACCAAGAGACCCAGTACTTC
TRBD2	TRBJ2-1	TRBV7-6	16	.	CASSSPGIAGHNEQFF	TGTGCCAGCAGCTCCCCGGGGATAGCGGGGCACAATGAGCAGTTCTTC
TRBD2	TRBJ2-2	TRBV13	17	.	CASRLKSGSPHIGELFF	TGTGCCAGCAGGTTAAAGAGCGGGAGCCCCCACATCGGGGAGCTGTTTTTT
TRBD2	TRBJ2-1	TRBV28	14	.	CASEGSGTYNEQFF	TGTGCCAGCGAGGGAAGCGGGACTTACAATGAGCAGTTCTTC
TRBD1	TRBJ1-1	TRBV7-9	14	.	CASSLGTGETEAFF	TGTGCCAGCAGCTTGGGGACAGGGGAAACTGAAGCTTTCTTT
.	TRBJ2-5	TRBV11-2	13	few	CASSPPGEETQYF	TGTGCCAGCAGCCCCCCAGGGGAAGAGACCCAGTACTTC
.	TRBJ2-7	TRBV29-1	14	.	CSVSGGLTAYEQYF	TGCAGCGTTTCGGGGGGCCTCACCGCCTACGAGCAGTACTTC
.	TRBJ1-1	TRBV6-5	14	.	CASSYFREDTEAFF	TGTGCCAGCAGTTACTTCAGGGAGGACACTGAAGCTTTCTTT
.	TRBJ1-2	TRBV5-1	12	.	CASSFQGMGYTF	TGCGCCAGCAGCTTTCAGGGGATGGGCTACACCTTC
.	TRBJ2-2	TRBV2	11	.	CAKGVTGELFF	TGTGCCAAAGGGGTAACCGGGGAGCTGTTTTTT
.	TRBJ1-1	TRBV11-3	11	.	CASSSQGGAFF	TGTGCCAGCAGCTCCCAAGGGGGTGCTTTCTTT
TRBD2	TRBJ2-7	TRBV6-5	14	.	CASRPLAETYEQYF	TGTGCCAGCCGACCGCTAGCGGAAACCTACGAGCAGTACTTC
.	TRBJ1-4	TRBV18	13	.	CASSRGKSEKLFF	TGTGCCAGCTCACGAGGGAAGAGTGAAAAACTGTTTTTT
TRBD1	TRBJ1-4	TRBV4-1	19	.	CASSRTFRDSYSREEKLFF	TGCGCCAGCAGCCGAACGTTCCGGGACAGTTATTCGAGAGAGGAAAAACTGTTTTTT
.	TRBJ1-4	TRBV4-1	15	.	CASSQDHLDNEKLFF	TGCGCCAGCAGCCAAGACCACTTGGACAACGAAAAACTGTTTTTT
TRBD1	TRBJ1-2	TRBV28	16	once	CASSLAGTGVAGGYTF	TGTGCCAGCAGTTTAGCAGGGACAGGGGTTGCGGGGGGCTACACCTTC
.	TRBJ2-2	TRBV9	11	few	CASSGQGELFF	TGTGCCAGCAGCGGACAGGGGGAGCTGTTTTTT
.	TRBJ2-5	TRBV10-3	16	.	CAISDSATTGQETQYF	TGTGCCATCAGTGATTCAGCCACTACAGGACAAGAGACCCAGTACTTC
TRBD1	TRBJ1-2	TRBV3-1/TRBV3-2	13	.	CASSRGQVEGYTF	TGTGCCAGCAGCCGGGGACAGGTGGAAGGCTACACCTTC
.	TRBJ2-2	TRBV24-1	11	.	CATMRAGELFF	TGTGCCACCATGAGAGCCGGGGAGCTGTTTTTT
.	TRBJ2-5	TRBV7-3	14	.	CASSLAGDQETQYF	TGTGCCAGCAGCTTAGCGGGCGACCAAGAGACCCAGTACTTC
TRBD1	TRBJ2-7	TRBV27	15	.	CASSLVGTGTYEQYF	TGTGCCAGCAGTTTAGTTGGGACAGGGACCTACGAGCAGTACTTC
.	TRBJ1-5	TRBV6-2/TRBV6-3	15	.	CASSYAGGSNQPQHF	TGTGCCAGCAGTTACGCGGGCGGTAGCAATCAGCCCCAGCATTTT
.	TRBJ1-1	TRBV30	13	.	CAWIRLEGTEAFF	TGTGCCTGGATCAGGTTAGAGGGCACTGAAGCTTTCTTT
.	TRBJ1-1	TRBV5-1	14	once	CASSFDSWNPEAFF	TGCGCCAGCAGCTTTGACAGTTGGAATCCTGAAGCTTTCTTT
TRBD1	TRBJ1-2	TRBV28	15	.	CASSARTGEAYGYTF	TGTGCCAGCAGTGCCCGGACAGGGGAGGCCTATGGCTACACCTTC
TRBD1	TRBJ1-1	TRBV18	16	.	CASSPETGGENTEAFF	TGTGCCAGCTCACCAGAGACAGGGGGCGAGAACACTGAAGCTTTCTTT
TRBD1	TRBJ1-5	TRBV15	16	once	CATSSLQGSGSQPQHF	TGTGCCACCAGCAGCTTACAGGGGAGCGGGAGTCAGCCCCAGCATTTT
TRBD1	TRBJ1-1	TRBV11-3	15	.	CASSLRTGVNTEAFF	TGTGCCAGCAGCCTAAGGACAGGCGTGAACACTGAAGCTTTCTTT
TRBD2	TRBJ2-1	TRBV19	14	.	CASSIPVAGNEQFF	TGTGCCAGTAGTATCCCCGTAGCGGGGAATGAGCAGTTCTTC
TRBD1	TRBJ2-1	TRBV7-2	15	few	CASSWGQGSYNEQFF	TGTGCCAGCAGCTGGGGACAGGGCTCCTACAATGAGCAGTTCTTC
TRBD1	TRBJ1-3	TRBV23-1	16	few	CASQDTQGAFGNTIYF	TGCGCCAGCCAAGATACCCAGGGGGCTTTTGGAAACACCATATATTTT
TRBD1	TRBJ1-4	TRBV7-9	15	.	CASSGRDRRREKLFF	TGTGCCAGCAGCGGGAGGGACAGGAGAAGGGAAAAACTGTTTTTT
TRBD1	TRBJ1-2	TRBV6-5	13	few	CATSPGTGWGYTF	TGTGCCACCTCCCCTGGGACAGGGTGGGGCTACACCTTC
.	TRBJ1-1	TRBV29-1	14	.	CSVEDAPSDTEAFF	TGCAGCGTTGAAGATGCCCCGTCGGACACTGAAGCTTTCTTT
TRBD1	TRBJ1-6	TRBV10-1	13	.	CARGGQGYSPLHF	TGCGCCAGGGGGGGACAGGGCTATTCACCCCTCCACTTT
.	TRBJ1-1	TRBV9	15	.	CASSVGAATNTEAFF	TGTGCCAGCAGCGTAGGGGCCGCCACGAACACTGAAGCTTTCTTT
.	TRBJ1-4	TRBV18	14	.	CASSPGQPNEKLFF	TGTGCCAGCTCTCCTGGACAGCCTAATGAAAAACTGTTTTTT
TRBD1	TRBJ2-4	TRBV19	16	.	CASSIQGAGAKNIQYF	TGTGCCAGTAGTATTCAGGGGGCGGGGGCCAAAAACATTCAGTACTTC